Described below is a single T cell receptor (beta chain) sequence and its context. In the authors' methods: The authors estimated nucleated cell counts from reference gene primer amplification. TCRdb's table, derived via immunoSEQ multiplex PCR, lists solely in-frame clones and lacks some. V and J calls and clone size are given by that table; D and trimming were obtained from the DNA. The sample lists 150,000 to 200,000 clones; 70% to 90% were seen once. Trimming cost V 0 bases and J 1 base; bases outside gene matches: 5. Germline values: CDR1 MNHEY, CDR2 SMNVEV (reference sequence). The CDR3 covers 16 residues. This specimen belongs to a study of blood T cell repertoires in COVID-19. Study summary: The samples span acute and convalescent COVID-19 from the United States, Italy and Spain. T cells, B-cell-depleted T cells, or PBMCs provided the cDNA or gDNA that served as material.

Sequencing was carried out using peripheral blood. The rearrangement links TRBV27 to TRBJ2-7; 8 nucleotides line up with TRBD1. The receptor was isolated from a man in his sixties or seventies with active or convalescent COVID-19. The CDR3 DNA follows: TGTGCCAGCAGTTTATCCGGACAGGGATGGTCCTACGAGCAGTACTTC. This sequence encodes CASSLSGQGWSYEQYF.